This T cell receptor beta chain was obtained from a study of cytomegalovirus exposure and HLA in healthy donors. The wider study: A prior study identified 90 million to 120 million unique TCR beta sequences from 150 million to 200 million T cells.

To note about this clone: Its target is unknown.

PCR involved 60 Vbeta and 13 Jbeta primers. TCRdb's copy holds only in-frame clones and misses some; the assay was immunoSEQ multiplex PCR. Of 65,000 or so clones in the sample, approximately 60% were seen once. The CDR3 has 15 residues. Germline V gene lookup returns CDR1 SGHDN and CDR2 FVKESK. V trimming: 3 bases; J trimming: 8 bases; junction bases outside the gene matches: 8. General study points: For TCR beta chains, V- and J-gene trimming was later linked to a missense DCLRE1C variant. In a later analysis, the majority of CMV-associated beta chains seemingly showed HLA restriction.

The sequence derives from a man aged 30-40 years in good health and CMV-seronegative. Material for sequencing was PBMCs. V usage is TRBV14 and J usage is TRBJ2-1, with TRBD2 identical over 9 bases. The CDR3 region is CASSQGLAALDEQFF. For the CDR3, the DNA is TGTGCCAGCAGCCAGGGACTAGCAGCCCTTGATGAGCAGTTCTTC.